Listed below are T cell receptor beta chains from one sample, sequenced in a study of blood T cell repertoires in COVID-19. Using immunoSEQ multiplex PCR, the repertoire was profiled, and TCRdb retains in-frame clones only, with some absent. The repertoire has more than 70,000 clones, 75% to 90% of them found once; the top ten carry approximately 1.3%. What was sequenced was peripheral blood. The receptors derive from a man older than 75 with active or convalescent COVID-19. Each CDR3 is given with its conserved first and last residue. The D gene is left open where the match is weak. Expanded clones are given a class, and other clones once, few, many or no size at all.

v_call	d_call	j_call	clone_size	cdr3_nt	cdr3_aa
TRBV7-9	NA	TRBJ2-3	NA	TGTGCCAGCAGCTTAAACTCCGGTGATACGCAGTATTTT	CASSLNSGDTQYF
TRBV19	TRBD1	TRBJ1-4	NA	TGTGCCAGTAGTCACCGGGACAGTAGGGAAAAACTGTTTTTT	CASSHRDSREKLFF
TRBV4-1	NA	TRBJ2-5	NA	TGCGCCAGCAGCCAAGCCCTTCAGGGATCTCAAGAGACCCAGTACTTC	CASSQALQGSQETQYF
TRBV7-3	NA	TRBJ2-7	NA	TGTGCCAGCAGCTATCAGGCGGGATTCTCCTACGAGCAGTACTTC	CASSYQAGFSYEQYF
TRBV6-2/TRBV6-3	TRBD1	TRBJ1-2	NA	TGTGCCAGCAGTTCCCCACAGGGGGTCCATGGCTACACCTTC	CASSSPQGVHGYTF
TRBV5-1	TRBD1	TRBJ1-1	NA	TGCGCCAGCAGCACCTTTACCGGGACAGCGAACACTGAAGCTTTCTTT	CASSTFTGTANTEAFF
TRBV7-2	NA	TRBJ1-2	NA	TGTGCCAGCAGCTTCGTAGGGGCAGGGCGGCTTGCTAACTATGGCTACACCTTC	CASSFVGAGRLANYGYTF
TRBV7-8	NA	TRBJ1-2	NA	TGTGCCAGCAGCTTACAGGGTATTCACTATGGCTACACCTTC	CASSLQGIHYGYTF
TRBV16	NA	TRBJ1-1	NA	TGTGCCAGCAGCCAGACAACTAACACTGAAGCTTTCTTT	CASSQTTNTEAFF
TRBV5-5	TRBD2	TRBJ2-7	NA	TGTGCCAGCAGCCTAAGACCTGAGGGACTATCCTACGAGCAGTACTTC	CASSLRPEGLSYEQYF
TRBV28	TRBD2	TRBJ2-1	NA	TGTGCCAGCAGTTTTAACATACTAGCGGGAGGCAGCAATGAGCAGTTCTTC	CASSFNILAGGSNEQFF
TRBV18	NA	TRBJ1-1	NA	TGTGCCAGCTCACCACCCCCAGGGAAGACTGAAGCTTTCTTT	CASSPPPGKTEAFF
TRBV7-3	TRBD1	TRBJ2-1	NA	TGTGCCAGCAGCCCGTCCTGGACAGGGATTAACCATGAGCAGTTCTTC	CASSPSWTGINHEQFF
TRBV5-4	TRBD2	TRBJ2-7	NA	TGTGCCAGCAGCCTCGGGACTAGCGGGAGGCCCTACGAGCAGTACTTC	CASSLGTSGRPYEQYF
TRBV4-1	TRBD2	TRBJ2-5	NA	TGCGCCAGCAGCCAAGCGCTTACTAGCGGTGTTGGAGAGACCCAGTACTTC	CASSQALTSGVGETQYF
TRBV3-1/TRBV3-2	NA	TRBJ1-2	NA	TGTGCCAGCAGCCAAGATCCCGGGAGCGGCGGTGGCTACACCTTC	CASSQDPGSGGGYTF
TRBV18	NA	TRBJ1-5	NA	TGTGCCAGCTCACTTTTTCTGTCGGACAACAATCAGCCCCAGCATTTT	CASSLFLSDNNQPQHF
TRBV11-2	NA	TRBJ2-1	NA	TGTGCCAGCAGCCCTCTGCAGTCGAACTACAATGAGCAGTTCTTC	CASSPLQSNYNEQFF
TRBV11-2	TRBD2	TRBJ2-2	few	TGTGCCAGCAGACACGGGGGGGTTAACACCGGGGAGCTGTTTTTT	CASRHGGVNTGELFF
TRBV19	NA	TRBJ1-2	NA	TGTGCCAGTAATCGGGGAAACTATGGCTACACCTTC	CASNRGNYGYTF
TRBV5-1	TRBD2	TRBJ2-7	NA	TGCGCCAGCAGCGAGGGACTAGCGGACTACGAGCAGTACTTC	CASSEGLADYEQYF
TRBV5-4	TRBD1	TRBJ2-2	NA	TGTGCCAGCAGCAGAACTGCGGGACAGGGCAACGGGGAGCTGTTTTTT	CASSRTAGQGNGELFF
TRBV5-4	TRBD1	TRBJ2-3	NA	TGTGCCAGCAGCTCCCCGGGACAGAGGGCAACAGATACGCAGTATTTT	CASSSPGQRATDTQYF
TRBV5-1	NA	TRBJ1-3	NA	TGCGCCAGCAGCTTGGAGTCGGGCTCTGGAAACACCATATATTTT	CASSLESGSGNTIYF
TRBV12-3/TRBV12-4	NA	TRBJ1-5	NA	TGTGCCAGCAGTTTAGGGGGCCGTCAGCCCCAGCATTTT	CASSLGGRQPQHF
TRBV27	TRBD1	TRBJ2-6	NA	TGTGCCACCAAACAGGGGGCCGGGGCCAACGTCCTGACTTTC	CATKQGAGANVLTF
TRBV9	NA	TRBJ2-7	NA	TGTGCCAGCAGCGTAGGGGGGACTGCCTACGAGCAGTACTTC	CASSVGGTAYEQYF
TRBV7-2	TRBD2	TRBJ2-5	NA	TGTGCCAGCAGCTCCGGGGGGCAAGAGACCCAGTACTTC	CASSSGGQETQYF
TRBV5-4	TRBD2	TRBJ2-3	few	TGTGCCAGCAGCTTCGGACTAGCGGGAAGCACAGATACGCAGTATTTT	CASSFGLAGSTDTQYF
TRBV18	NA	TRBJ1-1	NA	TGTGCCAGCTCACCAAGACAGAACACTGAAGCTTTCTTT	CASSPRQNTEAFF
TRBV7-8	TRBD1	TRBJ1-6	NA	TGTGCCAGCAGCTTAGACAGGGGGCTGTCACCCCTCCACTTT	CASSLDRGLSPLHF
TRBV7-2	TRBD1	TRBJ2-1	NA	TGTGCCAGCAGCTTAGACAGGGGAAGTTACAATGAGCAGTTCTTC	CASSLDRGSYNEQFF
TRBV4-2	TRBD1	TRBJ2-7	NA	TGTGCCAGCAGCCGCCGAGACAGGGGAGAGGGTTACGAGCAGTACTTC	CASSRRDRGEGYEQYF
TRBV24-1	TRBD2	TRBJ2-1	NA	TGTGCCACCAGTGGAGGGCTAGCGGGGGGCAATGAGCAGTTCTTC	CATSGGLAGGNEQFF
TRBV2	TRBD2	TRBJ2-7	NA	TGTGCCAGCACCCTAGCGGCCCTTGGGGAGCAGTACTTC	CASTLAALGEQYF
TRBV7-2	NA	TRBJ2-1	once	TGTGCCAGCAGTCTCGGTTGGGGGGGCCTTTACAATGAGCAGTTCTTC	CASSLGWGGLYNEQFF
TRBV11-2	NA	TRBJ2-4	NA	TGTGCCAGCAGCCCCCTCCAGCGGGCAAGGGCCAAAAACATTCAGTACTTC	CASSPLQRARAKNIQYF
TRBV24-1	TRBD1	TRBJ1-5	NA	TGTGCCACCAGTGAAACAGGGGCTTTCAATCAGCCCCAGCATTTT	CATSETGAFNQPQHF
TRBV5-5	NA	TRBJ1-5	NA	TGTGCCAGCAGCCTGTCACCGGGAGCACACAATCAGCCCCAGCATTTT	CASSLSPGAHNQPQHF
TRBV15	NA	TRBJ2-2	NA	TGTGCCACCAGCGGGGCGGTGGGGTCTAACACCGGGGAGCTGTTTTTT	CATSGAVGSNTGELFF
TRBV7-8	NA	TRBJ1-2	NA	TGTGCCAGCAGCTTAGAGCACAGCTACTATGGCTACACCTTC	CASSLEHSYYGYTF
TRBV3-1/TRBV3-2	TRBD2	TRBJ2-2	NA	TGTGCCAGCAGCCAAGAAAGCGGGGACACCGGGGAGCTGTTTTTT	CASSQESGDTGELFF